The 28 T cell receptor beta chains below come from one sample, sequenced in a study of tumor-infiltrating lymphocytes in primary liver carcinoma (dated by TCRdb to about 2017). Blood RNA was extracted from unsorted whole blood using TRIzol reagent, and germline DNA was obtained with the DNeasy Blood & Tissue kit. Sequencer: Illumina HiSeq 2500. TCRbeta-specific cDNA was reverse-transcribed from approximately 0.5 ug total RNA using a constant-region primer and ProtoScript II reverse transcriptase. Three nested multiplex PCR rounds, following a slightly modified ARM-PCR procedure, were used to build the TCRbeta libraries. Each of the first two PCR rounds ran for around 11 cycles and used multiplex TRBV1-TRBV30 forward primers together with a Cbeta reverse primer. The public sequencing data were trimmed at Q25 with fastp and processed into clonotypes with MiXCR by TCRdb, which kept only in-frame beta chains. CDR3 protein duplicates are merged, each entry listing the most common genes and DNA. For this sample the table gives 150,000 to 200,000 distinct CDR3 sequences, of which 65% were detected only once. The ten largest clones take up roughly 7% of the sample.

Source material: peripheral blood. The receptors stem from a woman in her sixties with primary liver carcinoma and hepatitis B virus infection.

This clonotype was seen only a few times. The rearrangement uses TRBV6-2 or TRBV6-3 and TRBJ2-1; 14 nucleotides align to TRBD2. This CDR3 has 15 amino acids. V lost 7 bases and J lost 6; bases outside the gene matches: 5. The V gene's germline CDR1 is MNHEY and CDR2 SVGEGT. CDR3 in DNA: TGTGCCAGCACTATGGGACTAGCGGGAGTCAATGAGCAGTTCTTC. This encodes CASTMGLAGVNEQFF.

A note on this clonotype: A junction boundary mismatches the germline segment, possibly from a read error. J is TRBJ1-1 and V is TRBV7-9; D may be TRBD1 (5 bases). Germline CDR1 reads SEHNR; CDR2 reads FQNEAQ (reference sequence). The CDR3 is 14 amino acids. The CDR3 coding sequence is TGTGCCAGCAGCGGTGGGGGGAGGGGCACTGAAACTTTCTTT. This gives the protein CASSGGGRGTETFF. The entire variable domain, with the rest obtained from reference TRBV7-9 and TRBJ1-1, is as follows: DTGVSQNPRHKITKRGQNVTFRCDPISEHNRLYWYRQTLGQGPEFLTYFQNEAQLEKSRLLSDRFSAERPKGSFSTLEIQRTEQGDSAMYLCASSGGGRGTETFFGQGTRLTVV.

This clonotype was seen only a few times. This may come from a read error, since a much larger clone is one base off. The chain combines TRBV5-1 with TRBJ1-4; the D is unclear. The CDR3 length is 13 residues. Germline V gene sequence: CDR1 SGHRS, CDR2 YFSETQ. The CDR3 sequence is CASSPGANGKLFF. CDR3 in DNA: TGCGCCAGCAGCCCGGGAGCGAATGGAAAACTGTTTTTT. Supplemented by reference TRBV5-1 and TRBJ1-4, the full variable domain reads KAGVTQTPRYLIKTRGQQVTLSCSPISGHRSVSWYQQTPGQGLQFLFEYFSETQRNKGNFPGRFSGRQFSNSRSEMNVSTLELGDSALYLCASSPGANGKLFFGSGTQLSVL.

The rearrangement uses TRBV4-2 and TRBJ2-7, with TRBD1 matching over 7 bases. CDR1 LGHNA and CDR2 YNFKEQ come from the germline V gene. CDR3 length equals 16 residues. The junction had 11 bases not matched to a gene; V was cut back by 5 bases and J by 1 base. The CDR3 loop reads CASSYVHGDRSYEQYF. The DNA of the CDR3 is TGTGCCAGCAGCTATGTACACGGGGACAGATCCTACGAGCAGTACTTC.

The CDR3 sequence is CSVEEGVVNTIYF. DNA for the CDR3: TGCAGCGTGGAGGAGGGGGTTGTAAACACCATATATTTT. The chain recombines TRBV29-1 with TRBJ1-3, with D perhaps TRBD1 (6 bases). The V end lost 6 bases, the J end lost 6 bases, and 15 bases lay between the germline ends. The CDR3 sequence is 13 residues long. The germline V gene encodes CDR1 SQVTM and CDR2 ANQGSEA.

The chain uses TRBV4-1 and TRBJ2-3, with D possibly being TRBD2 (5 bases). The CDR3 loop spans 18 amino acids. The germline V and J ends were trimmed by 4 bases and 6 bases, with 26 bases remaining between them. The germline V gene encodes CDR1 MGHRA and CDR2 YSYEKL. CDR3 residues: CASSLAPSLRAVVDTQYF. The DNA of the CDR3 is TGCGCCAGCAGCCTCGCCCCCAGTCTGCGGGCCGTTGTGGATACGCAGTATTTT.

On this clonotype: In this CDR3 the conserved last residue, phenylalanine or tryptophan, is missing, so a read error is likely. The V call is TRBV10-3, the J call TRBJ1-1; TRBD1 might be the D (5 bases). With 10 bases removed from V and 6 bases from J, the gap between germline ends came to 21 bases. Germline values: CDR1 ENHRY, CDR2 SYGVKD. The CDR3 totals 14 residues. CDR3 nucleotides: TGTGCCACCACCCGGGAGTCCCAGGGATCTGAAGCTTTCCTT. Its protein is CATTRESQGSEAFL.

This clonotype was observed many times. V and J are TRBV29-1 and TRBJ2-4; 10 positions match TRBD1. This CDR3 region has 14 residues. Looked up from germline, CDR1 is SQVTM and CDR2 is ANQGSEA. The ends lost 4 bases at V and 9 bases at J; junction bases unmatched: 9. CDR3 region: CSVATGTGATIQYF. In DNA form, the CDR3 reads TGCAGCGTTGCAACCGGGACAGGGGCCACCATTCAGTACTTC.

Concerning this clonotype: Given a much more abundant clone one base away, this may be a read error. The rearrangement links TRBV14 to TRBJ2-2; D gene unclear. Between the trimmed V and J ends, which lost 1 base and 7 bases, there was a span of 7 bases. The CDR3 loop spans 13 amino acids. Germline loops: CDR1 SGHDN, CDR2 FVKESK. The CDR3 DNA reads TGTGCCAGCAGCCAAGTCCACATCGGGGAGCTGTTTTTT. Protein product: CASSQVHIGELFF.

Comments on this clonotype: A read error may explain this, as a much larger clone is one base away. The V and J genes are TRBV29-1 and TRBJ2-3; D might be TRBD2 (5 bases). The CDR3 covers 11 residues. With 8 bases removed from V and 7 bases from J, the gap between germline ends came to 13 bases. Per the germline V gene, CDR1 is SQVTM and CDR2 is ANQGSEA. The CDR3 region has the DNA TGCAGCACTGGACTCCCCTATACGCAGTATTTT. It yields the protein CSTGLPYTQYF.

On this clonotype itself: A much larger clonotype is one base distant, so this may be a read error. The chain combines TRBV5-1 with TRBJ2-7; 9 bases align to TRBD1. The ends lost 6 bases at V and 3 bases at J; junction bases unmatched: 10. The CDR3 length is 15 residues. From germline, CDR1 is SGHRS and CDR2 YFSETQ. This CDR3 reads CASNSTGTGFYEQYF. The CDR3 coding sequence is TGCGCCAGCAACTCGACCGGGACAGGGTTCTACGAGCAGTACTTC.

Regarding this clonotype: Relative to the germline gene, one junction end is altered; a read error may explain this. The V and J genes are TRBV6-5 and TRBJ1-5; the match to TRBD1 covers 8 bases. CDR1 and CDR2 from the germline V gene are MNHEY and SVGAGI. This CDR3 is 13 amino acids long. The CDR3: CAGRTGYGQPQHF. For the CDR3, the DNA is TGTGCCGGCAGGACAGGGTATGGACAGCCCCAGCATTTT.

The chain combines TRBV10-3 with TRBJ2-3, with TRBD1 matching over 9 bases. The CDR3 contains 22 residues. Per germline, CDR1 ENHRY and CDR2 SYGVKD. The V gene end was trimmed by 5 bases and the J gene end by 2 bases; junction bases not matched to a gene: 26. The CDR3: CAISQTQGPGQGATTFTDTQYF. The CDR3 DNA is TGTGCCATCAGTCAAACCCAGGGCCCGGGACAGGGAGCCACTACATTCACAGATACGCAGTATTTT.

The count of this clonotype is one. The CDR3 does not close with the conserved phenylalanine or tryptophan, likely indicating a read error. The V call is TRBV11-2, the J call TRBJ2-7; D possibly corresponds to TRBD1 (5 bases). CDR1 SGHAT and CDR2 FQNNGV come from the germline V gene. The CDR3 has 15 amino acids. Written as DNA, the CDR3 is TGTGCTAGCAGCTTAGATACAGGCCCAGGGTACGGGCAGTACCTC. Its translation is CASSLDTGPGYGQYL.

This clonotype was observed a single time. A much larger clone lies one base from this, so it may be a read error. This chain joins TRBV11-2 and TRBJ2-7, with D possibly matching TRBD1 (5 bases). The CDR3 contains 15 residues. Germline-derived CDR1 and CDR2 are SGHAT and FQNNGV. In nucleotides, the CDR3 is TGTGCCAGCAGCTGGAAGACAGCCCCCTCCTACAAGCAGTACTTC. This sequence encodes CASSWKTAPSYKQYF.

Of note for this clonotype: A read error is likely, as this CDR3 ends without the conserved phenylalanine or tryptophan. This chain links TRBV5-4 with TRBJ2-3; 8 bases line up with TRBD2. Trimming cost V 4 bases and J 0 bases; bases outside gene matches: 10. This CDR3 region has 17 residues. Germline V lookup: CDR1 SGHNT, CDR2 YYREEE (reference sequence). CDR3 in DNA: TGTGCCAGCAGCCTGACGCGGGGGGCTGCTAGCACAGATACGCAGTATTCT. It is translated as CASSLTRGAASTDTQYS.

As concerns this clonotype: Its ends do not fully match the called genes, so a read error is possible. This sequence joins TRBV11-2 and TRBJ2-3; D gene ambiguous. Germline CDR1 and CDR2: SGHAT and FQNNGV. The CDR3 length is 15 residues. The CDR3 sequence is CVSSWARHSTDTQYF. The DNA for the CDR3 is TGTGTCAGCAGCTGGGCTCGTCACAGCACAGATACGCAGTATTTT.

This clonotype is judged medium-sized (0.01 to 0.1%). This sequence joins TRBV11-2 and TRBJ2-7; 7 bases are shared with TRBD2. CDR1 and CDR2 from the germline V gene are SGHAT and FQNNGV. This CDR3 has 14 amino acids. V trimming: 5 bases; J trimming: 6 bases; junction bases outside the gene matches: 10. The CDR3 DNA reads as TGTGCCAGCAGCCCAAGCGGGACGGGTGCCGAGCAGTACTTC. This codes for CASSPSGTGAEQYF.

The chain carries TRBV28 and TRBJ1-3; the D is unclear. Deletions cut 2 bases from V and 2 bases from J, with 7 bases between. CDR1 and CDR2 (germline): MDHEN, SYDVKM. The CDR3 is made up of 14 amino acids. The CDR3 DNA reads TGTGCCAGCAGTTTACTGGGAACTGGAAACACCATATATTTT. Its protein product is CASSLLGTGNTIYF.

Note on this clonotype: Sequence at one end of the junction differs from germline and may be a read error. This chain uses TRBV11-2 with TRBJ1-1; TRBD1 might be the D (6 bases). This CDR3 contains 13 residues. Germline V gene data show CDR1 as SGHAT and CDR2 as FQNNGV. Here the CDR3 reads CTSSFTRGREAFF. CDR3 nucleotide sequence: TGTACCAGCAGCTTCACCAGGGGCAGGGAAGCTTTCTTT.

Regarding this clonotype: An end of the junction does not agree with germline; a read error may underlie this. This chain connects TRBV11-3 to TRBJ2-3, with TRBD1 identical over 9 bases. CDR1 and CDR2 (germline): SGHNT, YENEEA. The CDR3 has 18 amino acids. The DNA of the CDR3 is TGTGCCAGCAGCACCAACTCCCGGACAGGGGATTTTAGGGATACGCAATATTTT. Translated: CASSTNSRTGDFRDTQYF.

With regard to this clonotype: A read error may be the cause here, since a much bigger clone is one base away. The CDR3 carries no conserved terminal phenylalanine or tryptophan, so it likely arises from a read error. The V and J genes are TRBV6-5 and TRBJ2-2; TRBD2 matches at 10 bases. V gave up 7 bases and J gave up 5 bases; unmatched junction bases: 10. The germline V gene encodes CDR1 MNHEY and CDR2 SVGAGI. This CDR3 has 16 amino acids. The CDR3 reads CASTQATSGATGELFC. DNA of the CDR3: TGTGCCAGCACCCAGGCCACTAGCGGGGCAACCGGGGAGCTGTTTTGT.

This clonotype showed up just once. Mismatch with germline at one junction end may stem from a read error. CDR3 sequence reads: CDSSLGLTGNNEKLLF. CDR3 bases: TGTGACAGCAGCTTAGGTCTGACAGGGAACAATGAAAAACTGTTATTC. The V gene is TRBV11-2, the J gene TRBJ1-4; 7 bases align to TRBD1. This CDR3 region has 16 residues. Germline V gives CDR1 SGHAT, CDR2 FQNNGV.

As for this clonotype: No conserved phenylalanine or tryptophan ends this CDR3, so it is likely a read error. J is TRBJ1-1 and V is TRBV6-1; D gene ambiguous. The V and J ends lost 2 bases and 4 bases respectively, with 14 bases between them. The CDR3 spans 15 residues. CDR1 is MNHNS and CDR2 is SASEGT in the germline V gene. DNA for the CDR3: TGTGCCAGCAGTGAAATGGGGAATCGGTTCACTGAAGCTTTCATT. This translates into CASSEMGNRFTEAFI.

This clonotype was detected ten times or more. The V and J genes are TRBV10-2 and TRBJ1-1; 8 bases are shared with TRBD1. The germline CDR1 and CDR2 sequences are WSHSY and SAAADI. This CDR3 region has 13 residues. The ends lost 7 bases at V and 3 bases at J; junction bases unmatched: 4. The CDR3 bases are TGCGCCAGCAAGGGACAGGACTACACTGAAGCTTTCTTT. Amino acids: CASKGQDYTEAFF.

By share, this clonotype counts as medium-sized. The rearrangement uses TRBV7-3 and TRBJ2-7; D not resolved. The CDR3 has 13 residues. V was clipped by 1 base and J by 5 bases, with 9 bases between them. Germline lookup yields CDR1 SGHTA and CDR2 FQGTGA. The CDR3 sequence is CASSLNRAHEQYF. The CDR3 DNA is TGTGCCAGCAGCTTAAATCGGGCTCACGAGCAGTACTTC.

This clonotype was seen at least ten times. The V gene is TRBV29-1, the J gene TRBJ2-5; no firm D call. Germline V CDR1 and CDR2: SQVTM, ANQGSEA. CDR3 length: 12 amino acids. The ends were cut back, 6 bases at V and 1 base at J, with 9 bases in the middle. The CDR3 sequence: CSVLAAQETQYF. The CDR3 nucleotides are TGCAGCGTCCTTGCCGCCCAAGAGACCCAGTACTTC.

Regarding this clonotype: This may be a read error, as it is one base from a much larger clone. This likely comes from a read error, as the CDR3 has no conserved phenylalanine or tryptophan at its end. The chain carries TRBV6-5 and TRBJ1-5; D uncertain. Germline values: CDR1 MNHEY, CDR2 SVGAGI. Trimming removed 6 bases at V and 1 base at J, with 7 bases between. The CDR3 covers 13 residues. CDR3 residues: CASRLTSNQPQHL. Here the CDR3 DNA reads TGTGCCAGCAGACTTACCAGCAATCAGCCCCAGCATCTT.